The 19 T cell receptor beta chains below all came from one sample that was sequenced in a study of T cells after yellow fever vaccination. One entry per CDR3 protein, called by TCRdb with MiXCR from the 5' RACE reads. The sample contains fewer than 400,000 distinct CDR3 sequences, over 8.5% of which appear only once. Sequenced here: CD4+ T cells sorted from PBMCs, sampled 45 days after the yellow fever booster vaccination. The receptors originated from a man between 18 and 35 years old who received the YFV17D yellow fever vaccine.

The V call is TRBV3-1, the J call TRBJ1-6; D gene ambiguous. There are 13 residues in the CDR3. Trimming shortened V by 6 bases and J by 7 bases, and 10 bases separated the two germline ends. CDR1 LGHDT and CDR2 YNNKEL come from the germline V gene (reference sequence). CDR3 coding DNA: TGTGCCAGCAGGTTGATGGGAAATTCACCCCTCCACTTT. It encodes CASRLMGNSPLHF.

This clonotype was recorded at least ten times. This sequence joins TRBV29-1 and TRBJ2-5, with 16 bases identical to TRBD2. The CDR3 runs 17 residues. The ends lost 6 bases at V and 4 bases at J; junction bases unmatched: 11. Germline lookup yields CDR1 SQVTM and CDR2 ANQGSEA. The CDR3 region has the DNA TGCAGCGTAGCCCCCGGGACTAGCGGGGGGGCCGGAGAGACCCAGTACTTC. Translation: CSVAPGTSGGAGETQYF.

There are a few counts of this clonotype. The chain links TRBV5-4 to TRBJ2-3; D possibly corresponds to TRBD1 (6 bases). The germline V gene has CDR1 SGHNT and CDR2 YYREEE (reference sequence). This CDR3 is 14 amino acids long. Between the trimmed V and J ends, which lost 0 bases and 3 bases, there was a span of 8 bases. CDR3: CASSLVGQTDTQYF. The CDR3 DNA sequence: TGTGCCAGCAGCTTGGTAGGACAGACAGATACGCAGTATTTT.

This clonotype showed up many times. The chain combines TRBV5-6 with TRBJ2-7; D call uncertain. The CDR3 sequence is 14 residues long. CDR1 and CDR2 from the germline V gene are SGHDT and YYEEEE. Trimming cost V 1 base and J 2 bases, with 10 bases left between them. CDR3 coding DNA: TGTGCCAGCAGCTTGCCTGGGTTTACCTACGAGCAGTACGTC. It encodes CASSLPGFTYEQYV.

This clonotype was picked up many times. The chain employs TRBV10-3 and TRBJ2-7, with D hard to call. The CDR3 sequence is 12 residues long. Germline CDR1 reads ENHRY; CDR2 reads SYGVKD. The V end lost 10 bases, the J end lost 2 bases, and 12 bases lay between the germline ends. The CDR3 loop reads CATQTETYEQYF. The CDR3 DNA follows: TGTGCCACACAGACTGAAACCTACGAGCAGTACTTC.

This clonotype was detected a few times. The rearrangement joins TRBV10-1 to TRBJ2-5; no definite D call. The V end was cut by 0 bases, the J end by 10 bases, with 9 bases between. The CDR3 consists of 12 residues. The germline gives CDR1 WNHNN, CDR2 SYGVQD (reference sequence). CDR3 sequence: CASSESGQGQYF. The DNA of the CDR3 is TGCGCCAGCAGTGAGTCCGGGCAAGGCCAGTACTTC.

This clonotype has only a few counts. The CDR3 region has the DNA TGTGCCAGCAGCTCGCGAGGACAGGGCAACACTGAAGCTTTCTTT. Translated, it gives CASSSRGQGNTEAFF. The chain combines TRBV5-5 with TRBJ1-1; 8 bases match TRBD1. The J segment lost 2 bases and the V segment lost 3 bases, leaving 6 bases of the junction unmatched. The CDR3 length is 15 residues. Germline-derived CDR1 and CDR2 are SGHKS and YYEKEE (reference sequence).

This clonotype was counted a few times. The CDR3 DNA is TGTGCCAGCAGTACCACAGCCGTCCGTGAAAAACTGTTTTTT. As protein: CASSTTAVREKLFF. This sequence joins TRBV6-2 or TRBV6-3 and TRBJ1-4; D is undetermined. Trimming shortened V by 5 bases and J by 7 bases, and 14 bases separated the two germline ends. The CDR3 runs 14 residues. Germline V lookup: CDR1 MNHEY, CDR2 SVGEGT.

The chain has TRBV11-2 and TRBJ2-3; D is uncertain. Trimming pared 2 bases from V and 3 bases from J, leaving 9 bases between. CDR3 length: 14 amino acids. The germline V gene encodes CDR1 SGHAT and CDR2 FQNNGV. The DNA of the CDR3 is TGTGCCAGCAGCTTACTGGGGTGGACAGATACGCAGTATTTT. Its protein product is CASSLLGWTDTQYF.

The rearrangement uses TRBV18 and TRBJ2-6; D may be TRBD1 (6 bases). The CDR3 sequence is 17 residues long. V was shortened by 1 base and J by 0 bases, with 10 bases between the two germline ends. Germline CDR1 is KGHSH and CDR2 is LQKENI. The CDR3 bases are TGTGCCAGCTCACCACGCCGGGACACCTCTGGGGCCAACGTCCTGACTTTC. Protein product: CASSPRRDTSGANVLTF.

The chain couples TRBV7-9 to TRBJ2-2; no clear D. The germline V and J ends were trimmed by 8 bases and 5 bases, with 9 bases remaining between them. Germline CDR1 and CDR2: SEHNR and FQNEAQ (reference sequence). The CDR3 consists of 12 residues. CDR3 sequence: CASQPPTGELFF. The CDR3 nucleotides read TGTGCCAGCCAACCCCCGACCGGGGAGCTGTTTTTT.

The V gene is TRBV19, the J gene TRBJ2-2; weak D call: TRBD1 (7 bases). V was trimmed by 7 bases and J by 0 bases, leaving 15 bases between them. CDR1 and CDR2 (germline): LNHDA, SQIVND (reference sequence). The CDR3 is 16 residues long. The CDR3 nucleotides are TGTGCCAGTATCCGGGGGACAGCTTCGAACACCGGGGAGCTGTTTTTT. Translated: CASIRGTASNTGELFF.

The rearrangement links TRBV12-2 to TRBJ2-7; the table's D call TRBD2 went unverified against the DNA. TRBV12-2 is a pseudogene. This CDR3 is 15 amino acids long. The chain's CDR3 is CASRPTVGEAYEQYV. Written as DNA, the CDR3 is TGTGCAAGTCGCCCCACGGTAGGGGAAGCCTACGAGCAGTACGTC.

The chain joins TRBV7-3 to TRBJ2-3, with D possibly matching TRBD1 (5 bases). The CDR3 runs to 16 residues. With 1 base removed from V and 4 bases from J, the gap between germline ends came to 15 bases. Germline loops: CDR1 SGHTA, CDR2 FQGTGA. The chain's CDR3 is CASSLMGPLNADTQYF. Here the CDR3 DNA reads TGTGCCAGCAGCTTAATGGGGCCGCTTAACGCAGATACGCAGTATTTT.

This clonotype was picked up many times. This chain links TRBV7-2 with TRBJ2-7; 8 bases align to TRBD2. Germline assignment: CDR1 SGHTA and CDR2 FQGNSA. This CDR3 has 14 residues. V gave up 5 bases and J gave up 6 bases; unmatched junction bases: 9. CDR3 region: CASSLGTGGREQYF. For the CDR3, the DNA is TGTGCCAGCAGCCTAGGGACGGGGGGGCGCGAGCAGTACTTC.

There are a few counts of this clonotype. V and J are TRBV7-8 and TRBJ2-7, with D perhaps given as TRBD1 or TRBD2 (5 bases each). Trimming left V 1 base short and J 2 bases short, with 12 bases between. This CDR3 is built from 15 residues. CDR1 is SGHVS, CDR2 FQNEAQ, per germline. Written as DNA, the CDR3 is TGTGCCAGCAGCTTAGTTCCAGGGAGCACCTACGAGCAGTACTTC. Protein product: CASSLVPGSTYEQYF.

The rearrangement joins TRBV28 to TRBJ2-3; 7 bases are shared with TRBD2. Germline CDR1 and CDR2: MDHEN and SYDVKM. Trimming took 10 bases from V and 2 from J; bases not matched to a gene: 6. The CDR3 is 13 amino acids. The CDR3 region has the DNA TGTGCCACCGGGGAGGGATTCACAGATACGCAGTATTTT. Encoded protein: CATGEGFTDTQYF.

The genes are TRBV24-1 and TRBJ2-2; perhaps TRBD1 as D (7 bases). The CDR3 totals 13 residues. Germline CDR1 KGHDR, CDR2 SFDVKD. Trimming left V 4 bases short and J 7 bases short, with 9 bases between. The DNA for the CDR3 is TGTGCCACCAGTGACCAGGGGGGCGGGGAGCTGTTTTTT. Protein product: CATSDQGGGELFF.

This clonotype was seen only a few times. The chain has TRBV6-1 and TRBJ2-7; TRBD2 aligns across 9 bases. J lost 5 bases, V lost 2 bases, and 7 bases had no gene match. The germline gives CDR1 MNHNS, CDR2 SASEGT. The CDR3 is 15 amino acids. CDR3 residues: CASSERSGGIDEQYV. The CDR3 DNA follows: TGTGCCAGCAGTGAACGCAGCGGGGGGATCGACGAGCAGTACGTC.